One sample yielded the 2 T cell receptor beta chains listed below, sequenced in a study of breast tumors, draining lymph nodes, adjacent tissues (dated by TCRdb to the mid-2010s). Receptor libraries were prepared by multiplex PCR. Sequencing was performed on an Illumina HiSeq 2000. TCRdb itself trimmed the public reads at Q25 with fastp, ran MiXCR and retained productive beta chains. Every entry covers one CDR3 protein and lists the most common genes and DNA from its rows. The sample table holds about 130,000 distinct CDR3 sequences, of which 20% to 25% were seen once. Approximately 2.7% of the sample is held by the ten biggest clonotypes. The lymph node samples were taken from the axillary draining lymph nodes of breast cancer patients. Sequenced: axillary lymph node tissue. These receptors came from a female donor with breast cancer. Some clones in this sample may be carry-over from other donors' samples.

A note on this clonotype: With a much larger clone just one base away, this may be a read error. The chain recombines TRBV12-5 with TRBJ2-5; D is tentatively TRBD1 or TRBD2 (6 bases each). Germline V gives CDR1 LGHNT, CDR2 FRNRAP. Trimming removed 4 bases from V and 5 bases from J, with 17 bases in between. The CDR3 is 15 residues long. CDR3 sequence reads: CASGSGVQGGETQYF. CDR3 DNA sequence: TGTGCTAGTGGTTCGGGGGTACAGGGCGGGGAGACCCAGTACTTC.

Notes on this clonotype: A read error may explain this, as a much larger clone is one base away. The rearrangement uses TRBV12-3 or TRBV12-4 and TRBJ1-2; the D is unclear. The CDR3 sequence is 14 residues long. The ends were cut back, 1 base at V and 7 bases at J, with 13 bases in the middle. The CDR3 DNA reads as TGTGCCAGCAGTTTAGGCACGGCAGGCTGTGGCTACACCTTC. Its protein product is CASSLGTAGCGYTF.